These 22 T cell receptor beta chains were sequenced from one sample in a study of cytomegalovirus exposure and HLA in healthy donors (dated by TCRdb to about 2017). Library preparation used the immunoSEQ multiplex PCR assay. For the multiplex PCR, a mixture combining 60 forward primers for TCR Vbeta segments and 13 reverse primers for TCR Jbeta segments was used. What TCRdb holds here is the immuneACCESS table cut down to in-frame rearrangements. Part of the clones is not present; checked against another copy, under half of the missing clones reflect an unresolved V gene, and the others are unexplained. The sample table lists some 77,000 clones, 60% to 80% of them with a count of one. About 23% of the sample goes to the ten largest clones. Sequencing used PBMCs. The receptors come from a woman between 45 and 60 years old in good health and CMV-seropositive.

A few counts support this clone. J is TRBJ2-2 and V is TRBV4-2, with D tentatively TRBD2 (6 bases). V was cut by 3 bases and J by 3 bases, with 8 bases left in between. Germline CDR1 is LGHNA and CDR2 is YNFKEQ. The CDR3 consists of 14 residues. CDR3 region: CASSHREDTGELFF. CDR3 nucleotides: TGTGCCAGCAGCCACAGGGAGGACACCGGGGAGCTGTTTTTT.

The chain is built from TRBV11-2 and TRBJ2-5; 9 nucleotides line up with TRBD1. Germline CDR1 is SGHAT and CDR2 is FQNNGV. This CDR3 has 14 amino acids. J gave up 4 bases and V 3 bases, and 3 bases lay outside the gene matches. This CDR3 is CASSLGQGIETQYF. The CDR3 nucleotides are TGTGCCAGCAGCTTGGGACAGGGTATAGAGACCCAGTACTTC.

This rearrangement joins TRBV18 to TRBJ1-1; a possible D gene is TRBD1 (5 bases). Trimming pared 1 base from V and 1 base from J, leaving 13 bases between. The CDR3 is 16 residues long. Germline CDR1 reads KGHSH; CDR2 reads LQKENI. CDR3 in amino acids: CASSPRGTLKNTEAFF. The CDR3 DNA reads TGTGCCAGCTCACCACGCGGGACCCTGAAGAACACTGAAGCTTTCTTT.

This clone was detected once. The chain employs TRBV11-3 and TRBJ2-2; TRBD2 aligns across 9 bases. The CDR3 has 16 amino acids. Trimming removed 5 bases from V and 2 bases from J; junction bases left unmatched: 6. Germline loops: CDR1 SGHNT, CDR2 YENEEA. This CDR3 is CASSLSGRGNTGELFF. For the CDR3, the DNA is TGTGCCAGCAGCCTTAGCGGGAGAGGTAACACCGGGGAGCTGTTTTTT.

This rearrangement joins TRBV2 to TRBJ2-1; the match to TRBD2 covers 10 bases. J was trimmed by 8 bases and V by 4 bases; bases with no gene match: 17. Germline values: CDR1 SNHLY, CDR2 FYNNEI. CDR3 length: 18 amino acids. The CDR3: CASSGRTGTSARIHEQFF. DNA for the CDR3: TGTGCCAGCAGTGGTCGGACAGGGACTAGCGCCCGTATCCATGAGCAGTTCTTC.

The chain employs TRBV6-6 and TRBJ2-1; tentative D call: TRBD1 (5 bases). Trimming removed 2 bases from V and 7 bases from J, with 12 bases in between. Germline values: CDR1 MNHNY, CDR2 SVGAGI (reference sequence). The CDR3 is made up of 14 amino acids. CDR3 protein: CASSYDPGRNEQFF. The CDR3 bases are TGTGCCAGCAGTTACGATCCAGGGCGGAATGAGCAGTTCTTC.

As DNA, the CDR3 is TGCGCCAGCAGTGCGGGAGCCGGGGAGCTGTTTTTT. Translated: CASSAGAGELFF. The V call is TRBV10-2, the J call TRBJ2-2, with a possible D match to TRBD2 (6 bases). Between the trimmed V and J ends, which lost 4 bases and 6 bases, there was a span of 6 bases. The CDR3 length is 12 residues. In germline, CDR1 is WSHSY, CDR2 SAAADI.

This clone has only a few counts. V and J are TRBV5-6 and TRBJ1-6; D ambiguous. The V end lost 2 bases, the J end lost 9 bases, and 6 bases lay between the germline ends. CDR1 is SGHDT and CDR2 is YYEEEE in the germline V gene. The CDR3 runs to 12 residues. CDR3 in amino acids: CASSFEVSPLHF. CDR3 sequence (DNA): TGTGCCAGCAGCTTCGAGGTTTCACCCCTCCACTTT.

The sample holds a few counts of this clone. The chain uses TRBV7-4 and TRBJ1-1; no firm D call. The germline gives CDR1 SGHVT, CDR2 SQSDAQ. Trimming cost V 1 base and J 9 bases, with 15 bases left between them. CDR3 length equals 14 residues. The CDR3 sequence: CASSLGSGRAKAFF. CDR3 nucleotide sequence: TGTGCCAGCAGCTTAGGTTCTGGGAGGGCAAAAGCTTTCTTT.

The chain joins TRBV5-1 to TRBJ1-2, with 8 bases lining up with TRBD1. The germline CDR1 and CDR2 sequences are SGHRS and YFSETQ. This CDR3 spans 15 amino acids. J gave up 7 bases and V 0 bases, and 8 bases lay outside the gene matches. The CDR3 DNA follows: TGCGCCAGCAGCTTGGGCCGGGACAGGTCCATTGGCTACACCTTC. Encoded protein: CASSLGRDRSIGYTF.

A note on this clone: Relative to the germline gene, one junction end is altered; a read error may explain this. The V call is TRBV4-1, the J call TRBJ1-6; a weak D match, TRBD1 (6 bases). Looked up from germline, CDR1 is MGHRA and CDR2 is YSYEKL. The CDR3 contains 15 residues. The CDR3 DNA reads as TGTGCCAGCAGCCAAGAGGGGGGGTATAATTCACCCCTCCACTTT. Its translation is CASSQEGGYNSPLHF.

The chain joins TRBV5-6 to TRBJ1-3; 7 bases fit TRBD1. CDR3 length equals 15 residues. CDR1 and CDR2 (germline): SGHDT, YYEEEE. The V and J ends lost 7 bases and 0 bases, in that order; junction bases with no gene match: 7. This CDR3 is CASRPGGNSGNTIYF. In DNA form, the CDR3 reads TGTGCCAGCCGCCCAGGGGGGAACTCTGGAAACACCATATATTTT. The entire variable domain, with the rest obtained from reference TRBV5-6 and TRBJ1-3, is as follows: DAGVTQSPTHLIKTRGQQVTLRCSPKSGHDTVSWYQQALGQGPQFIFQYYEEEERQRGNFPDRFSGHQFPNYSSELNVNALLLGDSALYLCASRPGGNSGNTIYFGEGSWLTVV.

The V gene is TRBV7-9, the J gene TRBJ2-5; TRBD1 agrees at 10 bases. The tail of the sequence fits TRBJ2-7 better, so the J call may be wrong. CDR1 SEHNR and CDR2 FQNEAQ come from the germline V gene (reference sequence). There are 15 residues in the CDR3. This CDR3 reads CASSLEGQGRDEQYF. In DNA form, the CDR3 reads TGTGCCAGCAGCTTAGAGGGACAGGGGCGGGACGAGCAGTACTTC.

The rearrangement links TRBV5-1 to TRBJ2-3, with 9 bases lining up with TRBD1. CDR3 size: 15 residues. From germline, CDR1 is SGHRS and CDR2 YFSETQ. J lost 2 bases, V lost 3 bases, and 4 bases had no gene match. This CDR3 is CASSWGTGTTDTQYF. The CDR3, as DNA: TGCGCCAGCAGCTGGGGGACAGGGACCACAGATACGCAGTATTTT.

V usage is TRBV19 and J usage is TRBJ2-5; D ambiguous. The germline V and J ends were trimmed by 11 bases and 4 bases, with 14 bases remaining between them. The length of the CDR3 is 12 residues. CDR1 is LNHDA, CDR2 SQIVND, per germline (reference sequence). The chain's CDR3 is CAGRWVRETQYF. In DNA, the CDR3 is TGTGCCGGCAGGTGGGTCAGAGAGACCCAGTACTTC.

This clone was detected a few times. V gene TRBV5-1 combines with J gene TRBJ2-3; 9 nucleotides match TRBD2. V gave up 0 bases and J gave up 4 bases; unmatched junction bases: 6. This CDR3 contains 16 residues. The germline gives CDR1 SGHRS, CDR2 YFSETQ. CDR3 region: CASSLAGSGGPDTQYF. CDR3 DNA: TGCGCCAGCAGCTTGGCCGGCAGCGGGGGGCCAGATACGCAGTATTTT.

This chain uses TRBV9 with TRBJ2-1; D might be TRBD2 (5 bases). Germline CDR1 is SGDLS and CDR2 is YYNGEE. V was trimmed by 3 bases and J by 5 bases, leaving 12 bases between them. The CDR3 sequence is 14 residues long. Here the CDR3 reads CASSAVGRDNEQFF. The CDR3 nucleotides read TGTGCCAGCAGCGCCGTTGGGCGGGACAATGAGCAGTTCTTC.

The genes are TRBV5-1 and TRBJ2-3; the match to TRBD2 covers 7 bases. Germline CDR1 reads SGHRS; CDR2 reads YFSETQ. The CDR3 length is 15 residues. Trimming took 4 bases from V and 0 from J; bases not matched to a gene: 5. CDR3 nucleotide sequence: TGCGCCAGCAGCCGGGAGGTGGTGAGCACAGATACGCAGTATTTT. Translating gives CASSREVVSTDTQYF.

V gene TRBV7-2 combines with J gene TRBJ2-5; D may be TRBD2 (6 bases). CDR1 and CDR2 from the germline V gene are SGHTA and FQGNSA. This CDR3 region has 16 residues. Trimming shortened V by 1 base and J by 5 bases, and 17 bases separated the two germline ends. The CDR3 reads CASSLGLASPGETQYF. The CDR3 nucleotides read TGTGCCAGCAGCTTAGGGCTAGCGTCTCCCGGGGAGACCCAGTACTTC.

V gene TRBV4-1 combines with J gene TRBJ1-2; TRBD1 is a possible D gene (5 bases). Trimming cost V 5 bases and J 7 bases, with 20 bases left between them. The CDR3 is made up of 15 amino acids. CDR1 is MGHRA and CDR2 is YSYEKL in the germline V gene. Here the CDR3 DNA reads TGCGCCAGCAGCAGCCAGGGAAACACCATGGGTGGCTACACCTTC. Protein: CASSSQGNTMGGYTF.

A few counts support this clone. This rearrangement joins TRBV6-1 to TRBJ1-5; 9 nucleotides agree with TRBD1. The V gene's germline CDR1 is MNHNS and CDR2 SASEGT. The length of the CDR3 is 15 residues. The junction had 4 bases not matched to a gene; V was cut back by 5 bases and J by 2 bases. CDR3 sequence: CASSLRTGGNQPQHF. In DNA form, the CDR3 reads TGTGCCAGCAGTTTAAGGACAGGGGGCAATCAGCCCCAGCATTTT.

The chain employs TRBV5-1 and TRBJ2-5, with a weak D call TRBD1 (6 bases). V was trimmed by 5 bases and J by 4 bases, leaving 15 bases between them. Germline V gives CDR1 SGHRS, CDR2 YFSETQ. The CDR3 is 14 amino acids. The CDR3 DNA is TGCGCCAGCAGTACAGGGATGGGGCGAGAGACCCAGTACTTC. Its protein product is CASSTGMGRETQYF.